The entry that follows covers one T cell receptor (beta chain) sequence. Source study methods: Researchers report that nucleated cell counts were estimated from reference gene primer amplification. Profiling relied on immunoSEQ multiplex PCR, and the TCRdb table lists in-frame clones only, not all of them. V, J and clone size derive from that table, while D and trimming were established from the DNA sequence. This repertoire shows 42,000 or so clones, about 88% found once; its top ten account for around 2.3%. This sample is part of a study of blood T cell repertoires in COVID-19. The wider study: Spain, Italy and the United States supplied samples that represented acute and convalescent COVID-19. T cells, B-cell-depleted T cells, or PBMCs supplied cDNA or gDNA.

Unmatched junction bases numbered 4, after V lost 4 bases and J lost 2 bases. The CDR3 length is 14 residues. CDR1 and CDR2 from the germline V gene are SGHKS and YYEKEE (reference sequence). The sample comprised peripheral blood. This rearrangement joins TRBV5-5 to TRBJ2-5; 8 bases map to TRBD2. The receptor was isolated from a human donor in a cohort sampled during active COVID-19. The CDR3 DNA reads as TGTGCCAGCAGCAGCGGGACTAGACAAGAGACCCAGTACTTC. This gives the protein CASSSGTRQETQYF.